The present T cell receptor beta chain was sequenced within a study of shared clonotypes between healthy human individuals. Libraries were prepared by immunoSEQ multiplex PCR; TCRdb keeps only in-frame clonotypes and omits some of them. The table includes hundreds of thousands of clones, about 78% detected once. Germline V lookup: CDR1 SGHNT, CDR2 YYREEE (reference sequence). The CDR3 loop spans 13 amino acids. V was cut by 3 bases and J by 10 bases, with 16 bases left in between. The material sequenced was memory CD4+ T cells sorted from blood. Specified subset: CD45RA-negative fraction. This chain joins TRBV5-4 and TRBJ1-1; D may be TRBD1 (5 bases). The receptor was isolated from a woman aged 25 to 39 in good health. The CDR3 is CASSSQGAGVAFF. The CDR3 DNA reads TGTGCCAGCAGCTCCCAGGGAGCTGGTGTAGCTTTCTTT.